These 10 T cell receptor beta chains originate from one sample sequenced in a study of T cells in Graves' hyperthyroidism and ophthalmopathy. TCR beta CDR3 regions were amplified from RNA transcripts. With the HTBI primer set, the TCR CDR3 went through a first round of RT-PCR. A single record per CDR3 protein comes from TCRdb applying MiXCR to the multiplex PCR reads. The sample has some 560,000 distinct CDR3 sequences, 12% to 15% seen once. Source material: blood. Receptors were obtained from a woman in her thirties or forties with Graves' hyperthyroidism.

This clonotype appeared many times. This chain links TRBV7-2 with TRBJ2-1, with a tentative D call TRBD2 (7 bases). Between the trimmed V and J ends, which lost 7 bases and 8 bases, there was a span of 12 bases. Germline V gene sequence: CDR1 SGHTA, CDR2 FQGNSA. The CDR3 has 12 amino acids. Here the CDR3 DNA reads TGTGCCAGCACCGGAGGGGGGGATGAGCAGTTCTTC. The encoded protein is CASTGGGDEQFF.

Ten or more counts support this clonotype. The chain employs TRBV20-1 and TRBJ2-7; D is undetermined. The V gene lost 2 bases and the J gene lost 5 bases, with 10 bases spanning the gap. CDR1 and CDR2 (germline): DFQATT, SNEGSKA (reference sequence). The CDR3 loop spans 12 amino acids. The CDR3 loop reads CSARLGGDEQYF. The CDR3 DNA follows: TGCAGTGCTAGACTAGGTGGGGACGAGCAGTACTTC.

This clonotype was observed a handful of times. J is TRBJ2-7 and V is TRBV6-5; 11 bases map to TRBD2. The CDR3 has 15 residues. Per the germline V gene, CDR1 is MNHEY and CDR2 is SVGAGI. V gave up 2 bases and J gave up 4 bases; unmatched junction bases: 4. Written as DNA, the CDR3 is TGTGCCAGCAGTTACCGAACTAGCGGGGGTTACGAGCAGTACTTC. Its translation: CASSYRTSGGYEQYF.

This clonotype has at least ten counts. The chain joins TRBV27 to TRBJ2-1, with D unclear. The CDR3 contains 13 residues. V lost 7 bases to trimming and J lost 2 bases, with 9 bases between them. Germline V gives CDR1 MNHEY, CDR2 SMNVEV (reference sequence). The CDR3 protein is CASTSEPYNEQFF. The CDR3 DNA is TGTGCCAGCACGAGCGAACCCTACAATGAGCAGTTCTTC.

This clonotype was observed many times. The rearrangement links TRBV6-1 to TRBJ2-1, with 8 bases matching TRBD1. Germline V gives CDR1 MNHNS, CDR2 SASEGT. The CDR3 runs to 17 residues. With V trimmed by 6 bases and J by 2 bases, 12 bases remained unmatched. Here the CDR3 DNA reads TGTGCCAGCAGCGAACGCACAGGGGGTACGGCCTACAATGAGCAGTTCTTC. Protein product: CASSERTGGTAYNEQFF.

This clonotype occurred a few times. The V call is TRBV7-3, the J call TRBJ1-2; 10 bases agree with TRBD1. The J segment lost 2 bases and the V segment lost 2 bases, leaving 2 bases of the junction unmatched. The CDR3 runs to 15 residues. Looked up from germline, CDR1 is SGHTA and CDR2 is FQGTGA. The CDR3 sequence is CASSLSTGGNYGYTF. The CDR3 DNA is TGTGCCAGCAGCTTATCGACAGGGGGCAACTATGGCTACACCTTC.

The V call is TRBV19, the J call TRBJ1-1, with D maybe TRBD1 (6 bases). The CDR3 is 14 amino acids. The V end was cut by 2 bases, the J end by 4 bases, with 11 bases between. Looked up from germline, CDR1 is LNHDA and CDR2 is SQIVND (reference sequence). In DNA form, the CDR3 reads TGTGCCAGTAGTATAATTGAGGGGGGCACTGAAGCTTTCTTT. Protein sequence: CASSIIEGGTEAFF.

This clonotype was counted between two and nine times. The chain uses TRBV30 and TRBJ2-5; the match to TRBD2 covers 9 bases. This CDR3 is built from 16 residues. Germline loops: CDR1 GTSNPN, CDR2 SVGIG (reference sequence). The V and J ends lost 8 bases and 5 bases, in that order; junction bases with no gene match: 18. The chain's CDR3 is CALRGAGGAYGETQYF. CDR3 nucleotides: TGTGCCCTACGGGGGGCGGGAGGGGCATATGGGGAGACCCAGTACTTC.

This clonotype was seen a handful of times. V gene TRBV9 combines with J gene TRBJ2-1, with a tentative D call TRBD2 (7 bases). Germline CDR1 reads SGDLS; CDR2 reads YYNGEE. V dropped 4 bases and J dropped 0 bases, with 17 bases sitting between them. The CDR3 spans 17 residues. CDR3 sequence reads: CASSQGGGGHSYNEQFF. CDR3 nucleotides: TGTGCCAGCAGCCAAGGAGGCGGGGGACACTCCTACAATGAGCAGTTCTTC. The full variable domain, rest sourced from reference TRBV9 and TRBJ2-1, is DSGVTQTPKHLITATGQRVTLRCSPRSGDLSVYWYQQSLDQGLQFLIQYYNGEERAKGNILERFSAQQFPDLHSELNLSSLELGDSALYFCASSQGGGGHSYNEQFFGPGTRLTVL.

This clonotype was picked up many times. The chain recombines TRBV30 with TRBJ1-3, with no clear D. CDR1 and CDR2 (germline): GTSNPN, SVGIG (reference sequence). V was clipped by 2 bases and J by 3 bases, with 11 bases between them. CDR3 length: 14 residues. This CDR3 is CAWSLRGFGNTIYF. The CDR3 DNA follows: TGTGCCTGGAGTCTACGGGGATTTGGAAACACCATATATTTT.